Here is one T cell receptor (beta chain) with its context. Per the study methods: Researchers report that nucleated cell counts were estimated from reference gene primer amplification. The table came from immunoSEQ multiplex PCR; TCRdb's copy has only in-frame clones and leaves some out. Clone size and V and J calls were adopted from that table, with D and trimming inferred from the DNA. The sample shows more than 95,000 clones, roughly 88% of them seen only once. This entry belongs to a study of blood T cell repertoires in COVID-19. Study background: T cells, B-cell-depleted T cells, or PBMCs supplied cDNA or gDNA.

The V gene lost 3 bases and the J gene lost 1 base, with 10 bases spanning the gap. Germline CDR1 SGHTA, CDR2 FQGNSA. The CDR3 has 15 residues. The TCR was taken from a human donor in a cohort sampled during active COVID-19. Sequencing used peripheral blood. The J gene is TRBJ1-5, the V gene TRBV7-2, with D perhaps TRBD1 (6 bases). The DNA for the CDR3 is TGTGCCAGCAGCTTTGGCAGGGGAAGCAATCAGCCCCAGCATTTT. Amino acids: CASSFGRGSNQPQHF.